This T cell receptor beta chain was captured in a study of cytomegalovirus exposure and HLA in healthy donors. Study results and caveats: For cytomegalovirus status, the classifier reportedly gave diagnoses with high specificity and sensitivity.

This clone was seen only a few times. The antigen is not known. CDR3 length: 17 residues. Germline trimming cut 8 bases from V and 6 bases from J; bases unmatched to any gene: 17. Germline V gene sequence: CDR1 MNHEY, CDR2 SMNVEV (reference sequence). Data came from immunoSEQ multiplex PCR; TCRdb stores just in-frame clones and leaves some out. The sample lists about 98,000 clones, 87% occurring once. The chain couples TRBV27 to TRBJ1-4; 8 nucleotides agree with TRBD1. Sequenced sample: PBMCs. The TCR comes from a woman aged 25 to 39 in good health and CMV-seronegative. CDR3: CASPWRAGGGGDEKLFF. The CDR3 coding sequence is TGTGCCAGCCCCTGGAGGGCAGGGGGCGGGGGTGATGAAAAACTGTTTTTT.